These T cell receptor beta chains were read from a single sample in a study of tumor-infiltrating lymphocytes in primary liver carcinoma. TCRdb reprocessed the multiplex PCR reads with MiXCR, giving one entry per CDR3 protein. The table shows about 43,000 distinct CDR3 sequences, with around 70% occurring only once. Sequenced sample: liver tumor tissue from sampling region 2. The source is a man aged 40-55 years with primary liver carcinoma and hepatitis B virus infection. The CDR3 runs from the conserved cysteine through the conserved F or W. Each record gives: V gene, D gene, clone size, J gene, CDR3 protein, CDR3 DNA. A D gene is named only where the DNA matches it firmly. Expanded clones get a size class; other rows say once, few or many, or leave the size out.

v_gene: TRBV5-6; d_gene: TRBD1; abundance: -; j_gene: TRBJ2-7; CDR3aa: CAGSSRTGPYKQYF; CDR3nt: TGTGCCGGCAGCTCGCGGACAGGGCCCTACAAGCAGTACTTC
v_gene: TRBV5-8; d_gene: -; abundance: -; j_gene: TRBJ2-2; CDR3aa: CASSLNAGELFF; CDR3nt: TGTGCCAGCAGCCTCAACGCCGGGGAGCTGTTTTTT
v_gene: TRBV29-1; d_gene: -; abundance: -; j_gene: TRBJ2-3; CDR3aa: CNVEGGAGITDTRYF; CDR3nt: TGCAACGTTGAGGGCGGGGCCGGCATCACAGATACGCGGTACTTT
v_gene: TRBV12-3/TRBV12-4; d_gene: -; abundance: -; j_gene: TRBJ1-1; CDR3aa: CASTLGQDNTEAFF; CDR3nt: TGTGCCAGCACCCTAGGGCAGGATAACACTGAAGCTTTCTTT
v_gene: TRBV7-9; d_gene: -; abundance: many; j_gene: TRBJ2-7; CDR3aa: CASSSENSYEQYF; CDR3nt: TGTGCCAGCAGCTCTGAGAACTCCTACGAGCAGTACTTC
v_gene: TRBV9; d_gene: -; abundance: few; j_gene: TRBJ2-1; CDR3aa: CASSVAQRSSYNEQFF; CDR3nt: TGTGCCAGCAGCGTAGCCCAGCGGAGCTCCTACAATGAGCAGTTCTTC
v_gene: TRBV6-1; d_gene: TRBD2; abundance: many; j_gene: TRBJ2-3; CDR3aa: CASSPELAGGPLDTQYF; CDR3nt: TGTGCCAGCAGTCCTGAGCTAGCGGGAGGGCCCCTAGATACGCAGTATTTT
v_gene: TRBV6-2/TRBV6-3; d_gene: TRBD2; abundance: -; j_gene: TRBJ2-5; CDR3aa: CASSMGLASTQYF; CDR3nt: TGTGCCAGTAGTATGGGACTAGCGAGCACCCAGTACTTC
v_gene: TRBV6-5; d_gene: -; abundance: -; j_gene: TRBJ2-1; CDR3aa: CAISYAMANGQFF; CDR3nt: TGTGCCATCAGTTACGCAATGGCCAATGGGCAGTTCTTC
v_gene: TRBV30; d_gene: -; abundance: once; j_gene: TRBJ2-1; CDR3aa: CEWSLLNEQFF; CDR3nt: TGTGAATGGAGTCTCCTCAATGAGCAGTTCTTC
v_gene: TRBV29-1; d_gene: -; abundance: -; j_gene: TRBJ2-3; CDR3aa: CSVEGGVGITDTQYF; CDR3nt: TGCAGCGTTGAGGGCGGGGTCGGGATCACAGATACGCAATATTTT
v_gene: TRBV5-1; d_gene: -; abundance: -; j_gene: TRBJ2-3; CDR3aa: CASSRSGEGTDTQYF; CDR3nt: TGCGCCAGCAGCAGGTCAGGGGAGGGCACAGATACGCAGTATTTC
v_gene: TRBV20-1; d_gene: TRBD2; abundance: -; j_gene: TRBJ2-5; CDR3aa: CNARPGGETQYF; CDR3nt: TGCAATGCTAGACCGGGGGGGGAGACCCAGTACTTC
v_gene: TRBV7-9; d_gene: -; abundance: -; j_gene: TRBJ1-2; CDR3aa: CASSLAAGSYGYTF; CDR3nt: TGTGCCAGCAGTTTAGCAGCAGGGAGCTATGGCTACACCTTC
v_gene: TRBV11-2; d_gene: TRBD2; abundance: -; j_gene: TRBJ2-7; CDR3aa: CVSSRTSDEQYF; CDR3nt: TGTGTCAGTAGCAGGACTAGCGACGAGCAGTACTTC
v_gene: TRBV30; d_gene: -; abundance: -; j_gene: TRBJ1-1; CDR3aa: CSWGGVTEAFF; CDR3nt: TGTAGCTGGGGGGGTGTAACTGAAGCTTTCTTT
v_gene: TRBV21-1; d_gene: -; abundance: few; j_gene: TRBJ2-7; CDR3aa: CASSSGRGASGYEQYF; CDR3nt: TGTGCCAGCAGCTCAGGCAGGGGGGCTAGCGGCTACGAGCAGTACTTC
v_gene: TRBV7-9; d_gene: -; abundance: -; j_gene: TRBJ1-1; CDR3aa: CVSSLPTRMNTDAFF; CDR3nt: TGTGTCAGCAGCTTACCGACACGGATGAACACTGATGCTTTCTTT
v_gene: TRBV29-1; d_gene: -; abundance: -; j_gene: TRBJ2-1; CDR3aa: CSVGLGGGFYDEQFF; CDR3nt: TGCAGCGTTGGACTAGGGGGAGGATTCTACGATGAGCAGTTCTTC
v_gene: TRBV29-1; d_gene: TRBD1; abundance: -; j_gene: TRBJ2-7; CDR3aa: CSVVTGGRVIEQYF; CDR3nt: TGCAGCGTTGTGACAGGGGGGAGGGTGATCGAGCAATACTTC
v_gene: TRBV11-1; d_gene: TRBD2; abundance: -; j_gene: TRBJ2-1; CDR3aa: CASSLRSQAGGCYNEKFF; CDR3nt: TGTGCCAGCAGCTTAAGATCCCAAGCGGGAGGATGCTACAATGAGAAGTTCTTC
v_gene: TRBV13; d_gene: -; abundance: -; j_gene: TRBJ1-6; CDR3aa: CASSSPGDRGDSSLHF; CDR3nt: TGTGCCAGCAGCTCACCCGGGGATAGAGGCGATTCATCCCTCCACTTT
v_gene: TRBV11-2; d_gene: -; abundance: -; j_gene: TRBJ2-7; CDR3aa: CASSSGRLYSREQYF; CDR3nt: TGTGCCAGTAGCTCCGGACGGCTTTACTCGCGCGAGCAGTATTTC
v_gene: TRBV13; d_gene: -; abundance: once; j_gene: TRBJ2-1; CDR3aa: CASSLALGGSSYNGQFF; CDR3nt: TGTGCCAGCAGCTTGGCGTTGGGCGGTAGCTCCTACAATGGGCAGTTCTTC
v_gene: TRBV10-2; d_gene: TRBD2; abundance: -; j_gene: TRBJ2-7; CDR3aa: CAGSHTSVEQYF; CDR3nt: TGCGCCGGCAGTCACACTAGCGTTGAGCAGTACTTC
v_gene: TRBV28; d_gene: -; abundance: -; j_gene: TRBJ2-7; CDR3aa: CTRSSPLGRVAEQYF; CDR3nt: TGTACCAGAAGTTCCCCCTTGGGACGGGTCGCCGAGCAGTACTTC
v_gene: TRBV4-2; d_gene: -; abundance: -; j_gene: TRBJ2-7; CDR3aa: CASNQDKGSGYEQYF; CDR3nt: TGTGCCAGCAACCAAGACAAGGGGAGCGGCTACGAGCAATACTTC
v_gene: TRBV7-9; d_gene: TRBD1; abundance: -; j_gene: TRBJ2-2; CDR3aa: CVSSSSDRPTVELFF; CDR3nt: TGTGTCAGCAGTTCCTCGGACAGGCCCACCGTGGAGCTGTTTTTT
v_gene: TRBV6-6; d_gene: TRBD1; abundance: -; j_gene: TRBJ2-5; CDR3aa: CTSNRSPGQGQVWQETQYF; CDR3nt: TGTACCAGCAACAGGTCACCGGGACAGGGGCAAGTTTGGCAAGAGACCCAGTACTTC
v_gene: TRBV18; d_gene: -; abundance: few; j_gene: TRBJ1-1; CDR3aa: CASSGQPNTEAFF; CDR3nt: TGTGCCAGCTCAGGACAGCCTAACACTGAAGCTTTCTTT
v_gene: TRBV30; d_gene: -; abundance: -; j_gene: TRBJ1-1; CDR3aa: CAWRWGTMNTETFF; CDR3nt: TGTGCCTGGAGGTGGGGGACGATGAACACTGAAACTTTCTTT
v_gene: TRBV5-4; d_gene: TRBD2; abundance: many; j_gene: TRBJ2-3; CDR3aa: CASSLLQREGDTQYF; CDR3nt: TGTGCCAGCAGCCTTCTCCAGCGGGAGGGAGATACGCAGTATTTT
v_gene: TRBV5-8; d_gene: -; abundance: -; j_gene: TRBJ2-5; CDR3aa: CASRGAIIGVETQYF; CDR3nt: TGTGCCAGCAGGGGGGCTATAATAGGGGTTGAGACCCAGTACTTC
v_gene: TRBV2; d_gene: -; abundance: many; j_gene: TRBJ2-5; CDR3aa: CASMLLSETQYF; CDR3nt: TGTGCCAGCATGTTACTATCCGAGACCCAGTACTTC
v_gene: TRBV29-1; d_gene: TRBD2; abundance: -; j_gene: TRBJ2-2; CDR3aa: CSVPKGSGDLFF; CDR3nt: TGCAGCGTACCTAAGGGGAGCGGGGATCTGTTTTTT
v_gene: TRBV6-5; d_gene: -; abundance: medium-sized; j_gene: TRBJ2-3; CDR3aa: CASSRERWADTQYF; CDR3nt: TGTGCCAGCAGTAGAGAGAGGTGGGCAGATACGCAGTATTTT
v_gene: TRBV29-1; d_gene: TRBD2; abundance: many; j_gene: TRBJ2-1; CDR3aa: CSVSGLAGNGEQFF; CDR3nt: TGCAGCGTTTCCGGACTAGCGGGAAACGGCGAGCAGTTCTTC
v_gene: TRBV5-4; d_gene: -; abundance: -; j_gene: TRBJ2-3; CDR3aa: CASSFARGITDTQYF; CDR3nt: TGTGCCAGCAGTTTCGCCCGAGGAATCACAGATACGCAGTATTTT
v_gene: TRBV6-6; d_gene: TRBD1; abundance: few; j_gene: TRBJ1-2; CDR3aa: CATMMGQSDGYTF; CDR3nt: TGTGCCACCATGATGGGACAGTCAGATGGCTACACCTTC
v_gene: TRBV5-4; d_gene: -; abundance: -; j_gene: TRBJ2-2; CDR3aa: CTSNGDTGELFF; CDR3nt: TGTACCAGCAATGGGGACACCGGGGAGCTGTTTTTT
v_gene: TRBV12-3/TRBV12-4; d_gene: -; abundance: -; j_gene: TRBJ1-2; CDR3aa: CASSFARGVAGHTF; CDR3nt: TGTGCCAGCAGTTTTGCAAGGGGGGTAGCTGGCCACACATTC
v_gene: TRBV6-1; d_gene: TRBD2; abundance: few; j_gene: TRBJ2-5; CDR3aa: CASSNNLGGETQYF; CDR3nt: TGTGCCAGCTCCAATAACCTCGGGGGGGAGACCCAGTACTTC
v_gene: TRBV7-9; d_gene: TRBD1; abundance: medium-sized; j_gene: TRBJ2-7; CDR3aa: CASSQGQSEQYF; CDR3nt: TGTGCCAGCAGCCAGGGACAGAGCGAGCAGTACTTC
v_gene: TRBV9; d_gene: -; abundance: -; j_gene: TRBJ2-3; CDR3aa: CASSYQTGPDTQYF; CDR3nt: TGTGCCAGCAGCTATCAGACAGGTCCAGATACGCAGTATTTT
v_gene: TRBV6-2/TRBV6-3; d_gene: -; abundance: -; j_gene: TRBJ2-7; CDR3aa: CANNDTKGRYEQYF; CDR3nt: TGTGCCAACAACGACACCAAGGGAAGGTACGAGCAGTACTTC
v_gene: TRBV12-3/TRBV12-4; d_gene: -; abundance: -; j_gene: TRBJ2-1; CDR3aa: CSSSGLGGDEQLF; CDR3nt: TGTTCTAGCAGTGGACTGGGGGGTGATGAGCAGCTCTTC
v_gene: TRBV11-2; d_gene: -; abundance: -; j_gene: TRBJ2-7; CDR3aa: CASSSGGRYAREQYF; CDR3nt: TGTGCCAGTAGCTCCGGAGGGCGTTACGCGCGCGAGCAGTACTTC
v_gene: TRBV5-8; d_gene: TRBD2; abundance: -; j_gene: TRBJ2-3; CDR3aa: CAGSLGLAGETDTQYF; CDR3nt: TGTGCCGGTAGCTTGGGACTAGCGGGAGAAACAGATACGCAGTATTTT
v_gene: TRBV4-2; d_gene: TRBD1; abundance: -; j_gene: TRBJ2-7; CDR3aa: CASSPQGQGNEQYF; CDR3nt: TGCGCCAGCAGCCCTCAGGGACAGGGCAACGAGCAGTACTTC
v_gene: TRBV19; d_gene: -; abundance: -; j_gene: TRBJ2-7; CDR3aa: CVSGRRDYEQYF; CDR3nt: TGTGTCAGTGGCAGGCGTGACTACGAGCAGTACTTC
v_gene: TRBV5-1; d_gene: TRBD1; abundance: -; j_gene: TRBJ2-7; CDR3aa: CAGSLLGTGAYEHYF; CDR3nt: TGCGCCGGCAGCTTACTGGGGACAGGCGCCTACGAGCACTACTTC
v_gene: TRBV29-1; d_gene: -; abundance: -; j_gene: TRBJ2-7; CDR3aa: CSVSGYGEVQYF; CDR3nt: TGCAGCGTTTCGGGATATGGAGAAGTGCAGTACTTC
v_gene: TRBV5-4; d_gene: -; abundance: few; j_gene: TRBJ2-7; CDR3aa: CASSLVPNSYEQYF; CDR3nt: TGTGCCAGCAGCTTGGTCCCGAACTCCTACGAGCAGTACTTC
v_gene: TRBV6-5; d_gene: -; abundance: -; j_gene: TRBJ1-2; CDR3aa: CASFSGWNYGHTF; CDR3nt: TGTGCCAGTTTCTCAGGCTGGAATTATGGCCACACCTTC
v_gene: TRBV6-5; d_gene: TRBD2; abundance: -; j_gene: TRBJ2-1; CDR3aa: CACSKSSGRGGVQGQFF; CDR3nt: TGTGCCTGCAGTAAATCTAGCGGGAGGGGGGGGGTACAAGGGCAGTTCTTC
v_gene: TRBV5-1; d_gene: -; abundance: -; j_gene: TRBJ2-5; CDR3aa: CTSSNQETQYF; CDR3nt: TGCACCAGCAGCAATCAAGAGACCCAGTACTTC
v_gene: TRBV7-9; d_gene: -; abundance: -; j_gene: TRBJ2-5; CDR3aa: CASSQEEETQYF; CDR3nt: TGTGCCAGTAGCCAGGAAGAGGAGACCCAATACTTC
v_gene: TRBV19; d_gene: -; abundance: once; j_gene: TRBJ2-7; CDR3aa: CASSRRSGRNRSYEQYF; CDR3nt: TGTGCCAGTAGTCGAAGATCGGGCAGGAATCGCTCCTACGAGCAGTACTTC
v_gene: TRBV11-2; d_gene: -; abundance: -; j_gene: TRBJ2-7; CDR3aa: CASTRGSSAYEQYF; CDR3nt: TGTGCCAGTACCCGTGGGAGTTCCGCTTACGAGCAGTACTTC